The 17 T cell receptor beta chains below were found in one sample sequenced in a study of regulatory T cells in long-lasting Graves disease (TCRdb year 2021). Preparation of the library involved multiplex PCR. Sequenced on an Illumina HiSeq 4000. TCR beta libraries were built with iRepertoire HTBI primers and Arm-PCR amplification of CDR3 regions. Using fastp trimming at Q25 and MiXCR clonotype assembly, TCRdb reanalyzed the public sequencing data and kept in-frame beta chains. Each record represents a unique CDR3 protein, reported with the most common genes and DNA among its rows. The sample records 300,000 to 400,000 distinct CDR3 sequences, roughly 17% of which are singletons. The ten largest clones capture about 27% of the sample. The sample's time point, from its label and the paper: newly diagnosed GD, antithyroid drugs for less than 3 months. For both TCR sequencing and RNA sequencing, RNA was extracted from PBMCs using TRIzol.

In addition, the sample was reused for a study of T cells in Graves' hyperthyroidism and ophthalmopathy.

The sequences come from peripheral blood mononuclear cells (PBMCs), collected at new diagnosis, from a patient treated with antithyroid drugs. The receptors shown here come from a man between 35 and 55 years old with Graves disease. Donor details come from another sample of the same person, matched by shared clones.

About this clonotype itself: A far larger clone is off by one base, so a read error is likely. The chain joins TRBV7-9 to TRBJ2-7; the D is unclear. The CDR3 loop spans 13 amino acids. Trimming cost V 5 bases and J 7 bases, with 15 bases left between them. CDR1 and CDR2 (germline): SEHNR, FQNEAQ (reference sequence). CDR3 in DNA: TGTGCCAGCAGCGTCGACAATTGGGGTGAGCAGTACTTC. Translated, it gives CASSVDNWGEQYF.

The chain links TRBV6-1 to TRBJ1-2, with D hard to call. V was cut by 7 bases and J by 8 bases, with 23 bases left in between. The CDR3 runs 15 residues. CDR1 is MNHNS and CDR2 is SASEGT in the germline V gene. The chain's CDR3 is CASTQAGGLKRGYTF. The CDR3 DNA reads as TGTGCCAGCACTCAAGCAGGTGGACTTAAACGGGGCTACACCTTC.

This clonotype was detected ten times or more. The chain uses TRBV15 and TRBJ2-5; 7 bases are a match to TRBD1. CDR1 is LNHNV, CDR2 YYDKDF, per germline (reference sequence). The V and J ends lost 0 bases and 3 bases, in that order; junction bases with no gene match: 7. The CDR3 totals 16 residues. The CDR3 loop reads CATSRDPPGQEETQYF. The CDR3 DNA is TGTGCCACCAGCAGAGATCCTCCCGGACAGGAAGAGACCCAGTACTTC.

At least ten counts were recorded for this clonotype. The chain carries TRBV6-1 and TRBJ2-2; D remains ambiguous. V was cut by 4 bases and J by 4 bases, with 19 bases left in between. The CDR3 runs to 17 residues. Germline CDR1 and CDR2: MNHNS and SASEGT. CDR3 in DNA: TGTGCCAGCAGTGTGCGGAGTCCCGGACGGAGCACCGGGGAGCTGTTTTTT. It translates to CASSVRSPGRSTGELFF.

J is TRBJ2-3 and V is TRBV20-1; 7 nucleotides line up with TRBD2. Germline loops: CDR1 DFQATT, CDR2 SNEGSKA (reference sequence). V was pared by 4 bases and J by 1 base, with 2 bases of the junction left unmatched. This CDR3 comprises 13 residues. CDR3: CSAISGGTDTQYF. The CDR3, as DNA: TGCAGTGCTATCAGCGGGGGCACAGATACGCAGTATTTT.

This clonotype was recorded many times. The CDR3 DNA reads TGTGCCAGCAGCGAATCCGGGACAGGGGGAGAGACCCAGTACTTC. It is translated as CASSESGTGGETQYF. This chain links TRBV9 with TRBJ2-5; 11 nucleotides line up with TRBD1. The CDR3 length is 15 residues. CDR1 and CDR2 (germline): SGDLS, YYNGEE. After removal of 3 bases from V and 4 bases from J, the junction contained 5 bases not matched to a gene.

V usage is TRBV20-1 and J usage is TRBJ2-7; maybe TRBD1 (6 bases). V lost 6 bases, J lost 4 bases, and 10 bases lay in between. Germline-derived CDR1 and CDR2 are DFQATT and SNEGSKA (reference sequence). CDR3 length: 11 residues. The CDR3 region has the DNA TGCAGTGCCCTGGGACAATACGAGCAGTACTTC. It specifies CSALGQYEQYF.

This clonotype was detected many times. The V and J genes are TRBV2 and TRBJ2-7; 8 positions agree with TRBD1. Losses at the gene ends were 2 bases for V and 7 bases for J; bases not matched to a gene: 7. CDR3 length equals 14 residues. Per germline, CDR1 SNHLY and CDR2 FYNNEI. This CDR3 is CASSEIQGAGEQYF. The CDR3 DNA sequence: TGTGCCAGCAGTGAAATTCAGGGGGCGGGTGAGCAGTACTTC.

Of note for this clonotype: A single base separates this from a much larger clone, so it may be a read error. The rearrangement uses TRBV11-2 and TRBJ2-1, with D hard to call. The V gene's germline CDR1 is SGHAT and CDR2 FQNNGV. The ends were cut back, 1 base at V and 10 bases at J, with 20 bases in the middle. CDR3 length: 16 amino acids. The CDR3 protein is CASSLGPGRSSYEQFF. The CDR3 nucleotides read TGTGCCAGCAGCTTAGGCCCGGGCAGGTCCTCCTACGAGCAGTTCTTC.

This clonotype showed up just a few times. A far larger clone is only one base removed, so a read error is likely. V is TRBV2 and J is TRBJ2-7; no firm D call. The CDR3 loop spans 13 amino acids. V lost 1 base to trimming and J lost 7 bases, with 11 bases between them. Looked up from germline, CDR1 is SNHLY and CDR2 is FYNNEI. The CDR3: CASSEVGYNEQYF. CDR3 nucleotide sequence: TGTGCCAGCAGTGAAGTGGGGTACAATGAGCAGTACTTC.

This clonotype was observed at least ten times. The J gene is TRBJ2-3, the V gene TRBV2; D unresolved. Germline CDR1 SNHLY, CDR2 FYNNEI. The CDR3 consists of 11 residues. V gave up 10 bases and J gave up 4 bases, with 9 bases separating them. CDR3 coding DNA: TGTGCCACAGACCTGGCAGATACGCAGTATTTT. Encoded protein: CATDLADTQYF.

The chain joins TRBV28 to TRBJ2-6, with TRBD2 as a possible D gene (5 bases). The CDR3 covers 14 residues. V gave up 8 bases and J gave up 1 base, with 9 bases separating them. The V gene's germline CDR1 is MDHEN and CDR2 SYDVKM. CDR3 loop: CASYGDSGANVLTF. DNA for the CDR3: TGTGCCAGCTACGGGGATTCTGGGGCCAACGTCCTGACTTTC.

This clonotype appeared many times. The CDR3 spells CSAQGTSGASYEQYF. The DNA of the CDR3 is TGCAGTGCTCAGGGGACTAGCGGGGCGTCCTACGAGCAGTACTTC. This chain connects TRBV20-1 to TRBJ2-7; 13 nucleotides align to TRBD2. The CDR3 consists of 15 residues. CDR1 and CDR2 (germline): DFQATT, SNEGSKA (reference sequence). V lost 5 bases and J lost 1; bases outside the gene matches: 5.

The CDR3 sequence is CATRGGRGDTQYF. CDR3 sequence (DNA): TGTGCCACCCGGGGGGGCCGGGGAGATACGCAGTATTTT. This chain connects TRBV5-4 to TRBJ2-3; 8 nucleotides align to TRBD2. There are 13 residues in the CDR3. V was clipped by 9 bases and J by 5 bases; unmatched bases: 8. CDR1 and CDR2 from the germline V gene are SGHNT and YYREEE (reference sequence).

In regard to this clonotype: A much larger clone differs from this one at a single base, so this may be a read error. The chain is built from TRBV27 and TRBJ1-1, with D tentatively TRBD1 (6 bases). The CDR3 is made up of 14 amino acids. CDR1 is MNHEY, CDR2 SMNVEV, per germline (reference sequence). CDR3 nucleotide sequence: TGTGCCAGCAGCAGACAGGAGTCAAACACTGAAGCTCTCTTT. It specifies CASSRQESNTEALF.

In this sample, this clonotype turned up many times. J is TRBJ2-5 and V is TRBV30, with TRBD1 matching 9 bases. The V segment lost 2 bases and the J segment 7 bases; nucleotides outside the gene matches: 5. The CDR3 contains 13 residues. From germline, CDR1 is GTSNPN and CDR2 SVGIG (reference sequence). CDR3 protein: CAWSLTGGVTQYF. The CDR3 DNA reads TGTGCCTGGAGTCTGACAGGGGGGGTGACCCAGTACTTC.

Ten or more counts support this clonotype. The chain uses TRBV27 and TRBJ2-3; 11 nucleotides align to TRBD2. Germline CDR1 and CDR2: MNHEY and SMNVEV (reference sequence). Trimming cost V 3 bases and J 6 bases; bases outside gene matches: 8. This CDR3 has 16 amino acids. Here the CDR3 reads CASSFELAGGPDTQYF. CDR3 coding DNA: TGTGCCAGCAGTTTCGAGCTAGCGGGGGGCCCCGATACGCAGTATTTT.